The 10 T cell receptor beta chains below all came from one sample that was sequenced in a study of blood T cell repertoires in COVID-19. Libraries were prepared by immunoSEQ multiplex PCR; TCRdb keeps only in-frame clonotypes and omits some of them. This sample has approximately 170,000 clones; about 81% occur once, and the top ten carry approximately 19%. What was sequenced was peripheral blood. These receptors were collected from a woman older than 75 with acute or convalescent COVID-19.

The rearrangement uses TRBV10-3 and TRBJ1-1; D remains unclear. The germline V gene encodes CDR1 ENHRY and CDR2 SYGVKD. The length of the CDR3 is 15 residues. V lost 2 bases to trimming and J lost 0 bases, with 10 bases between them. The CDR3 coding sequence is TGTGCCATCAGTGAGATAGCATCTTTGAACACTGAAGCTTTCTTT. This codes for CAISEIASLNTEAFF.

The gene calls are TRBV14 and TRBJ2-1; 9 bases align to TRBD2. CDR1 SGHDN and CDR2 FVKESK come from the germline V gene. The CDR3 sequence is 16 residues long. J gave up 7 bases and V 0 bases, and 7 bases lay outside the gene matches. The CDR3 nucleotides read TGTGCCAGCAGCCAAGATATTAGCGGGAGTTGGAATGAGCAGTTCTTC. Translating it yields CASSQDISGSWNEQFF.

The chain employs TRBV6-6 and TRBJ2-7; 14 nucleotides line up with TRBD2. The CDR3 consists of 16 residues. Germline trimming cut 4 bases from V and 3 bases from J; bases unmatched to any gene: 5. Germline lookup yields CDR1 MNHNY and CDR2 SVGAGI (reference sequence). The CDR3 sequence is CASSLGTSGGNYEQYF. CDR3 nucleotide sequence: TGTGCCAGCAGTTTGGGGACTAGCGGGGGTAACTACGAGCAGTACTTC.

The V and J genes are TRBV14 and TRBJ1-2, with a weak D call TRBD1 (6 bases). The V and J ends lost 4 bases and 6 bases respectively, with 15 bases between them. The CDR3 sequence is 14 residues long. Germline V CDR1 and CDR2: SGHDN, FVKESK. In DNA form, the CDR3 reads TGTGCCAGCAGCCTTAGGGGGTTCGGCGATGGCTACACCTTC. It translates to CASSLRGFGDGYTF.

This chain connects TRBV5-1 to TRBJ2-6; tentative D call: TRBD2 (6 bases). The germline V gene has CDR1 SGHRS and CDR2 YFSETQ. The CDR3 spans 16 residues. V lost 7 bases and J lost 2, with 16 bases in between. The CDR3 here is CASHLDGSPGANVLTF. CDR3 coding DNA: TGCGCCAGCCATCTGGACGGGAGTCCTGGGGCCAACGTCCTGACTTTC.

The gene calls are TRBV5-1 and TRBJ1-1, with no clear D. Germline CDR1 reads SGHRS; CDR2 reads YFSETQ. The length of the CDR3 is 13 residues. Trimming removed 4 bases from V and 5 bases from J, with 12 bases in between. CDR3 nucleotide sequence: TGCGCCAGCAGCATGTCCTCGGAGACTGAAGCTTTCTTT. Translation gives CASSMSSETEAFF.

J is TRBJ1-6 and V is TRBV7-8; possible D gene TRBD1, 5 bases. Germline V lookup: CDR1 SGHVS, CDR2 FQNEAQ. CDR3 length: 17 amino acids. The ends were cut back, 1 base at V and 5 bases at J, with 15 bases in the middle. The CDR3 sequence: CASSLDWGTGDNSPLHF. DNA for the CDR3: TGTGCCAGCAGCTTAGACTGGGGAACAGGAGATAATTCACCCCTCCACTTT.

This chain uses TRBV7-8 with TRBJ1-6, with a possible D match to TRBD1 (5 bases). The CDR3 is made up of 15 amino acids. CDR1 SGHVS and CDR2 FQNEAQ come from the germline V gene. V was cut by 5 bases and J by 6 bases, with 14 bases left in between. The CDR3: CASSAAGRTNSPLHF. The CDR3 DNA reads TGTGCCAGCAGCGCCGCGGGACGGACTAATTCACCCCTCCACTTT.

The chain uses TRBV15 and TRBJ2-1, with 7 positions matching TRBD1. The CDR3 has 17 residues. Per the germline V gene, CDR1 is LNHNV and CDR2 is YYDKDF (reference sequence). V was clipped by 5 bases and J by 3 bases; unmatched bases: 13. This CDR3 is CATSLSTRDRFYNEQFF. CDR3 in DNA: TGTGCCACCAGCCTCTCAACTCGGGACAGATTCTACAATGAGCAGTTCTTC.

The chain uses TRBV5-1 and TRBJ1-2; D is ambiguous. The CDR3 has 13 amino acids. The V end was cut by 6 bases, the J end by 1 base, with 10 bases between. Germline CDR1 is SGHRS and CDR2 is YFSETQ. Here the CDR3 reads CASTREGNYGYTF. In DNA form, the CDR3 reads TGCGCCAGCACCCGGGAGGGTAACTATGGCTACACCTTC.